This T cell receptor (beta chain) was recorded in a study of shared clonotypes between healthy human individuals. Trimming removed 6 bases at V and 4 bases at J, with 8 bases between. Germline V lookup: CDR1 WSHSY, CDR2 SAAADI. This CDR3 region has 12 residues. Clones were sequenced by immunoSEQ multiplex PCR, and TCRdb holds only the in-frame ones, with some missing. This table has 1.5 million to 1.9 million clones, 98% appearing once. Within Nashville, Tennessee resided all donors, each a Caucasian adult. The sequence derives from a man aged 25-45 years in good health. The specimen sequenced was naive CD4+ T cells sorted from blood. Subset specified: CD45RA+ positively selected. V gene TRBV10-2 combines with J gene TRBJ2-3; TRBD2 might be the D (5 bases). Written as DNA, the CDR3 is TGCGCCAGCAGGGGGAGCGCAGATACGCAGTATTTT. It translates to CASRGSADTQYF.